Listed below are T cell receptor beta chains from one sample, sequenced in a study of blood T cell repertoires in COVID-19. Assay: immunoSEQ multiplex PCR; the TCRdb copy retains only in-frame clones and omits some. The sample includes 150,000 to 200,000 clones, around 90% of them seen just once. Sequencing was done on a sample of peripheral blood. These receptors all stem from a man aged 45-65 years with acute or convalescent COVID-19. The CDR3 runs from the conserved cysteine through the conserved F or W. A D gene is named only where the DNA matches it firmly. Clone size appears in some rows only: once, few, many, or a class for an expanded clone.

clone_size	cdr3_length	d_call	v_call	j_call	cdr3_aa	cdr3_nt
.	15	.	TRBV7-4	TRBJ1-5	CASSADQGSNQPQHF	TGTGCCAGCAGCGCAGACCAGGGTAGCAATCAGCCCCAGCATTTT
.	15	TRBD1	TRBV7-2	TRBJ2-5	CASSLNRGGLETQYF	TGTGCCAGCAGCTTAAACAGGGGTGGTTTAGAGACCCAGTACTTC
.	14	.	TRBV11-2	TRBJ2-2	CASSLAGYTGELFF	TGTGCCAGCAGCTTAGCAGGTTACACCGGGGAGCTGTTTTTT
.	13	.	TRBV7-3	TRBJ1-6	CASSLNMDSPLHF	TGTGCCAGCAGCTTAAACATGGATTCACCCCTCCACTTT
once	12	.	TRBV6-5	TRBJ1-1	CASNRGNTEAFF	TGTGCCAGCAATAGGGGGAACACTGAAGCTTTCTTT
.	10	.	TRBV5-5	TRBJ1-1	CASSGDEAFF	TGTGCCAGCAGCGGAGATGAAGCTTTCTTT
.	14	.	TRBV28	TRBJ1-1	CASSLGGRGTEAFF	TGTGCCAGCAGTTTAGGAGGGAGGGGGACTGAAGCTTTCTTT
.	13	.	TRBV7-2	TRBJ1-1	CASSKGQNTEAFF	TGTGCCAGCAGCAAGGGGCAGAATACTGAAGCTTTCTTT
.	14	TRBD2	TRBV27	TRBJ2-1	CASSLGLARNEQFF	TGTGCCAGCAGTTTAGGACTAGCGCGGAACGAGCAGTTCTTC
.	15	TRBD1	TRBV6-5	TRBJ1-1	CASSSKDRGFAEAFF	TGTGCCAGCAGTTCTAAGGACAGGGGTTTCGCTGAAGCTTTCTTT
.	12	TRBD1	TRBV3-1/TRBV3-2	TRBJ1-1	CASSHSGGEAFF	TGTGCCAGCAGCCACTCAGGGGGGGAAGCTTTCTTT
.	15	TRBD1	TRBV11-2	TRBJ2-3	CASSSVRGLTDTQYF	TGTGCCAGCAGCTCAGTCAGGGGGCTCACAGATACGCAGTATTTT
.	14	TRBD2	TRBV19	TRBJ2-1	CASSTGRASNEQFF	TGTGCCAGTAGTACCGGGAGGGCCAGCAATGAGCAGTTCTTC
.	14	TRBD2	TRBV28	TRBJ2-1	CASKREAGYNEQFF	TGTGCCAGCAAGCGGGAGGCGGGCTACAATGAGCAGTTCTTC
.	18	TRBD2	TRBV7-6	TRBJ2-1	CASSLDPLGSGGDNEQFF	TGTGCCAGCAGCTTAGACCCCCTTGGTAGCGGGGGTGACAATGAGCAGTTCTTC
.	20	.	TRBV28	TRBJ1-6	CASSFEVLKEVISYNSPLHF	TGTGCCAGCAGTTTCGAGGTTCTTAAGGAGGTGATCTCCTATAATTCACCCCTCCACTTT
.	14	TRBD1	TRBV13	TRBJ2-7	CASSSLWTGREQYF	TGTGCCAGCAGCTCCCTCTGGACAGGGCGGGAGCAGTACTTC
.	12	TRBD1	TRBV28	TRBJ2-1	CASRPGGFEQFF	TGTGCCAGCAGACCAGGGGGCTTTGAGCAGTTCTTC
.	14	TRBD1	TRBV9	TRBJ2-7	CASSVGDRGYEQYF	TGTGCCAGCAGCGTAGGGGACAGGGGCTACGAGCAGTACTTC
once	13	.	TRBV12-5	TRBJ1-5	CASGLVRRVPPHF	TGTGCTAGTGGTTTGGTACGACGGGTTCCTCCGCATTTT
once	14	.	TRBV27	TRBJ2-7	CASSSYRVAYEQYF	TGTGCCAGCAGTTCCTACAGGGTAGCCTACGAGCAGTACTTC
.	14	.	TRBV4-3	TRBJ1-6	CASSQERKQTPLHF	TGCGCCAGCAGCCAAGAAAGGAAACAGACACCCCTCCACTTT